The 14 T cell receptor beta chains presented below share a single source sample, sequenced in a study of response to subunit inactivated influenza vaccine. TCRdb re-called the RT-PCR reads with MiXCR, one entry per CDR3 protein. The data hold some 200,000 distinct CDR3 sequences, with roughly 12% observed a single time. This sample was shared with a second study, whose subject was T cells expressing NK-cell markers. From that report: UMIs were included in TCR beta cDNA generated by 5'RACE template switching.

The input for sequencing was CD8+ T cells sorted from PBMCs, taken roughly 13 days after vaccination. These receptors all stem from a man aged 45 to 65 who received an inactivated influenza vaccine.

This clonotype was seen ten or more times. The chain links TRBV27 to TRBJ1-6; D is unresolved. The CDR3 is made up of 14 amino acids. V was clipped by 6 bases and J by 7 bases, with 13 bases between them. Germline-derived CDR1 and CDR2 are MNHEY and SMNVEV (reference sequence). The CDR3 loop reads CASSPGRANSPLHF. The CDR3 DNA sequence: TGTGCCAGCAGCCCGGGTCGGGCGAATTCACCCCTCCACTTT.

This clonotype was seen more than once but under ten times. This chain joins TRBV5-1 and TRBJ2-7; maybe TRBD1 (6 bases). CDR3 length: 15 amino acids. CDR1 SGHRS and CDR2 YFSETQ come from the germline V gene. The V gene lost 3 bases and the J gene lost 3 bases, with 16 bases spanning the gap. The CDR3 reads CASSWDDRTYYEQYF. The CDR3 DNA follows: TGCGCCAGCAGCTGGGACGACAGGACGTACTACGAGCAGTACTTC.

This chain uses TRBV11-2 with TRBJ2-7; TRBD2 matches at 12 bases. V was pared by 2 bases and J by 2 bases, with 19 bases of the junction left unmatched. Germline CDR1 and CDR2: SGHAT and FQNNGV. This CDR3 comprises 21 residues. The CDR3 loop reads CASSLFPRLAGDTLSTYEQYF. CDR3 coding DNA: TGTGCCAGCAGCTTATTCCCTCGACTAGCGGGAGACACTCTATCGACCTACGAGCAGTACTTC.

The chain combines TRBV2 with TRBJ2-7; D assignment may be TRBD1 or TRBD2 (5 bases each). Trimming cost V 5 bases and J 6 bases, with 11 bases left between them. Germline CDR1 is SNHLY and CDR2 is FYNNEI. The CDR3 is 12 residues long. CDR3 region: CASSWDPGEQYF. CDR3 nucleotides: TGTGCCAGCAGTTGGGACCCCGGCGAGCAGTACTTC. The full variable domain, its missing parts supplied by reference TRBV2 and TRBJ2-7, is EPEVTQTPSHQVTQMGQEVILRCVPISNHLYFYWYRQILGQKVEFLVSFYNNEISEKSEIFDDQFSVERPDGSNFTLKIRSTKLEDSAMYFCASSWDPGEQYFGPGTRLTVT.

In its sample, this clonotype was seen many times. The chain combines TRBV12-3 or TRBV12-4 with TRBJ2-3; tentative D call: TRBD1 (6 bases). The CDR3 is made up of 15 amino acids. The V gene lost 6 bases and the J gene lost 0 bases, with 13 bases spanning the gap. The CDR3 DNA sequence: TGTGCCAGCAGACTGGACAGATTTAGCACAGATACGCAGTATTTT. Amino acids: CASRLDRFSTDTQYF.

This clonotype occurred a few times. This chain joins TRBV5-6 and TRBJ2-7; D is unresolved. V dropped 3 bases and J dropped 5 bases, with 9 bases sitting between them. Germline V lookup: CDR1 SGHDT, CDR2 YYEEEE. The CDR3 contains 12 residues. In DNA, the CDR3 is TGTGCCAGCAGCTCCTTAGGAAACGAGCAGTACTTC. This sequence encodes CASSSLGNEQYF.

This clonotype was observed a handful of times. The V and J genes are TRBV12-3 or TRBV12-4 and TRBJ2-2; unclear D gene. CDR3 size: 12 residues. Trimming stripped 6 bases from V and 6 bases from J, with 8 bases between. CDR3 in amino acids: CASRDPAGELFF. DNA for the CDR3: TGTGCCAGCAGGGACCCCGCCGGGGAGCTGTTTTTT.

The chain employs TRBV7-9 and TRBJ1-5; D is perhaps TRBD1 (5 bases). The V end was cut by 5 bases, the J end by 2 bases, with 10 bases between. CDR1 and CDR2 from the germline V gene are SEHNR and FQNEAQ (reference sequence). This CDR3 is 14 amino acids long. For the CDR3, the DNA is TGTGCCAGCAGCCCCGACAGTGGCAATCAGCCCCAGCATTTT. Translation gives CASSPDSGNQPQHF.

This clonotype was seen repeatedly, ten times or more. The gene calls are TRBV4-3 and TRBJ1-1; D remains unclear. CDR1 and CDR2 (germline): LGHNA, YSLEER. The CDR3 is 16 residues long. Trimming cost V 3 bases and J 4 bases, with 18 bases left between them. CDR3 sequence: CASSQIMGPRATEAFF. The CDR3 nucleotides are TGCGCCAGCAGCCAGATCATGGGCCCTCGGGCCACTGAAGCTTTCTTT.

CDR3 bases: TGTGCCAGCAGTTACTCTCAGAGAACTGAAGCTTTCTTT. Its protein product is CASSYSQRTEAFF. The genes are TRBV6-5 and TRBJ1-1, with no clear D. Between the trimmed V and J ends, which lost 0 bases and 5 bases, there was a span of 7 bases. The CDR3 runs to 13 residues. Germline V gene data show CDR1 as MNHEY and CDR2 as SVGAGI.

At least ten counts were recorded for this clonotype. This sequence joins TRBV24-1 and TRBJ2-1; D uncertain. Germline-derived CDR1 and CDR2 are KGHDR and SFDVKD. Trimming shortened V by 5 bases and J by 8 bases, and 15 bases separated the two germline ends. The CDR3 sequence is 14 residues long. In DNA, the CDR3 is TGTGCCACCAGTGTGACGGGTATACCCTATGAGCAGTTCTTC. Translation gives CATSVTGIPYEQFF.

The sample holds a few counts of this clonotype. The rearrangement joins TRBV7-2 to TRBJ1-1; D is unclear. The CDR3 totals 14 residues. Germline V gene data show CDR1 as SGHTA and CDR2 as FQGNSA. The ends were cut back, 0 bases at V and 6 bases at J, with 11 bases in the middle. CDR3 region: CASSLAGSMAEAFF. As DNA, the CDR3 is TGTGCCAGCAGCTTAGCTGGATCGATGGCTGAAGCTTTCTTT.

The gene calls are TRBV4-1 and TRBJ2-7; the D is unclear. Per germline, CDR1 MGHRA and CDR2 YSYEKL. CDR3 length equals 13 residues. Trimming took off 0 bases at V and 4 bases at J, with 7 bases between the two ends. The CDR3 coding sequence is TGCGCCAGCAGCCAAGATATGCAGTACGAGCAGTACTTC. Protein: CASSQDMQYEQYF.

J is TRBJ2-6 and V is TRBV11-2; D is possibly TRBD1 (5 bases). This CDR3 has 20 amino acids. Germline V gene data show CDR1 as SGHAT and CDR2 as FQNNGV. The germline V and J ends were trimmed by 1 base and 0 bases, with 19 bases remaining between them. The CDR3 spells CASSLVGVSGPSSGANVLTF. The CDR3 DNA reads TGTGCCAGCAGCTTAGTTGGGGTTTCAGGGCCTAGCTCTGGGGCCAACGTCCTGACTTTC. Based on the CDR3 plus reference TRBV11-2 and TRBJ2-6, the full variable domain is EAGVAQSPRYKIIEKRQSVAFWCNPISGHATLYWYQQILGQGPKLLIQFQNNGVVDDSQLPKDRFSAERLKGVDSTLKIQPAKLEDSAVYLCASSLVGVSGPSSGANVLTFGAGSRLTVL.